What follows describes a single T cell receptor (beta chain). Here immunoSEQ multiplex PCR was the method, and the copy in TCRdb shows in-frame clones only, minus some. The sample holds some 350,000 clones, 89% seen once. Germline values: CDR1 MNHEY, CDR2 SVGAGI. The V and J ends lost 0 bases and 7 bases respectively, with 16 bases between them. This CDR3 spans 15 amino acids. The sample belongs to a study of blood T cell repertoires in COVID-19. The receptor was derived from a woman aged 25-40 years with COVID-19, enrolled during active disease. The gene calls are TRBV6-5 and TRBJ2-7; perhaps TRBD1 as D (5 bases). Sample: peripheral blood. The CDR3 sequence: CASSYSGRVSEEQYF. CDR3 nucleotide sequence: TGTGCCAGCAGTTACTCTGGCAGGGTGAGTGAGGAGCAGTACTTC.